These T cell receptor beta chains were read from a single sample in a study of CD8 T cells in ankylosing spondylitis. TCRdb called the 5' RACE reads again in MiXCR, with one record for every CDR3 protein. The sample has 450,000 to 550,000 distinct CDR3 sequences; roughly 5.2% are singletons. Input material: blood, either unsorted or a sorted T cell fraction (not recorded which). The receptor set was obtained from a male donor with ankylosing spondylitis. Both conserved end residues are trimmed from each CDR3. Clone size is given for some rows only: seen once, a few or many times, or a class if the clone is expanded.

J gene | V gene | clone size | CDR3 protein
TRBJ2-3 | TRBV20-1 | many | SAGGDRDTDTQY
TRBJ1-1 | TRBV4-1 | many | ASSQSRGVEAF
TRBJ2-3 | TRBV12-3/TRBV12-4 | many | ASSLGVPADTQY
TRBJ2-7 | TRBV20-1 | few | SARPQEREESSYEQY
TRBJ2-7 | TRBV12-3/TRBV12-4 | - | ASSFGIPAYEQY
TRBJ1-1 | TRBV29-1 | many | SVSRRMNTEAF
TRBJ2-1 | TRBV5-1 | many | ASSTWAYNEQF
TRBJ1-4 | TRBV2 | few | ASIRQGSTEKLF
TRBJ1-6 | TRBV12-3/TRBV12-4 | few | ASSLDDRVSPLH
TRBJ2-5 | TRBV3-1 | - | ASSQEGLAGKETQY
TRBJ1-1 | TRBV7-2 | many | ASSHRGLMRTEAF
TRBJ1-1 | TRBV29-1 | many | SVEGGGLGAF
TRBJ2-1 | TRBV24-1 | many | ATSDAGLADNEQF
TRBJ2-7 | TRBV10-1 | - | ASSDASSPYEQY
TRBJ2-7 | TRBV7-9 | many | ASSPSDRDEQY
TRBJ2-2 | TRBV6-5 | - | ASSYFPGPNTGELF
TRBJ1-1 | TRBV27 | many | ASSQRAGGGEAF
TRBJ2-1 | TRBV7-9 | many | ASILGVAPYNEQF
TRBJ2-2 | TRBV6-1 | many | ASSPTWVRQGPRTGELF
TRBJ2-3 | TRBV29-1 | - | SSAGGGTSTNTQY
TRBJ1-2 | TRBV29-1 | many | SGTGADGYT
TRBJ2-6 | TRBV4-2 | many | ASSQDVSGANVLT
TRBJ2-3 | TRBV29-1 | many | SVRPGLAGGQGDTQY
TRBJ1-2 | TRBV20-1 | - | SASKTANYGYT
TRBJ2-7 | TRBV5-1 | many | ASSIRQGTGREQY
TRBJ1-2 | TRBV28 | many | ASSWSNGYT
TRBJ2-7 | TRBV29-1 | many | SVSPLLGNEQY
TRBJ2-5 | TRBV20-1 | once | SAPGWDFQETQY
TRBJ1-1 | TRBV25-1 | - | ASGPRFTEAF
TRBJ2-1 | TRBV9 | many | ASSASTSGGYNEQF
TRBJ1-4 | TRBV4-2 | many | ASSQERGRDEKLF
TRBJ2-5 | TRBV24-1 | many | ATSDHPGEQETQY
TRBJ2-5 | TRBV6-1 | many | ASSRLSSGDSGETQY
TRBJ1-4 | TRBV20-1 | many | SARDLTSGEKLF
TRBJ2-2 | TRBV24-1 | - | ATSVKGGSGELF
TRBJ1-1 | TRBV10-3 | many | AISESGLGAF
TRBJ2-3 | TRBV7-3 | many | ASSLSGSDTQY
TRBJ1-6 | TRBV4-3 | few | ASSQSVSGYNSPLH
TRBJ2-1 | TRBV24-1 | many | ATSDRDRKNEQF
TRBJ1-6 | TRBV2 | - | ASSEVGGGGSPLH
TRBJ2-1 | TRBV9 | many | ASSVVGLRVNEQF